What follows describes a single TCR beta chain. The data derive from a study of cytomegalovirus exposure and HLA in healthy donors. Use of 60 Vbeta and 13 Jbeta primers characterized the PCR. Data came from immunoSEQ multiplex PCR; TCRdb stores just in-frame clones and leaves some out. The table has 90,000 to 95,000 clones, around 80% seen once; the top ten hold 0.45% to 0.6%. The CDR3 loop spans 12 amino acids. Per germline, CDR1 SGDLS and CDR2 YYNGEE. Deletions cut 0 bases from V and 8 bases from J, with 6 bases between. The specimen was PBMCs. This TCR derives from a man aged 25 to 40 in good health and CMV-seronegative. The chain joins TRBV9 to TRBJ2-1; no clear D. The CDR3 bases are TGTGCCAGCAGCGTAGCCTTAGATGAGCAGTTCTTC. Protein product: CASSVALDEQFF.